Listed below are T cell receptor beta chains from one sample, sequenced in a study of blood T cells in healthy people across ages. Via MiXCR, TCRdb re-called the 5' RACE reads, giving one row per CDR3 protein. This table has 800,000 to 1,300,000 distinct CDR3 sequences, approximately 25% appearing once. These data also featured in a second study, about T cells of mothers and their children.

Sequences were obtained from blood. All receptors come from a girl aged 2-10 years in good health. CDR3s include the opening cysteine and the closing phenylalanine or tryptophan. D genes are given only for firm matches. Only part of the rows carry a size: once, few, many, or a class if the clone is expanded.

d_gene	v_gene	abundance	j_gene	CDR3nt	CDR3aa
NA	TRBV29-1	few	TRBJ2-7	TGCAGCGTTTTTTTCGGGGCAGGCTACGAGCAGTACTTC	CSVFFGAGYEQYF
TRBD1	TRBV6-5	few	TRBJ1-1	TGTGCCAGCAGGACGGACAGGGCAATCACTGAAGCTTTCTTT	CASRTDRAITEAFF
NA	TRBV28	NA	TRBJ2-7	TGTGTCAGCAGGATTAGCGGAGGTGTCTACGAGCAGTACTTC	CVSRISGGVYEQYF
TRBD1	TRBV5-6	NA	TRBJ1-1	TGTGCCAGCAGCTTGGCAGGGGGCCGGGGCACTGAAGCTTTCTTT	CASSLAGGRGTEAFF
NA	TRBV29-1	NA	TRBJ2-1	TGCCGAGCGGTGGGGACCTCTAATGAGCAGTTCTTC	CRAVGTSNEQFF
TRBD1	TRBV2	few	TRBJ2-7	TGTGCCAGCAGTGGTGGGACAGGGGTCGAGCAGTACTTC	CASSGGTGVEQYF
NA	TRBV4-3	few	TRBJ2-7	TGCGCCAGCAGCCCTACAAGGGACGACGAGCAGTACTTC	CASSPTRDDEQYF
TRBD2	TRBV20-1	NA	TRBJ2-7	TGCAGTGCTCACACTAGCGGCGGATTTTACGAGCAGTACTTC	CSAHTSGGFYEQYF
TRBD2	TRBV7-3	few	TRBJ2-1	TGTGCCAGCAGCTCCTGGACTAGCGGGGGATGGGATGAGCAGTTCTTC	CASSSWTSGGWDEQFF
TRBD1	TRBV7-9	NA	TRBJ1-3	TGTGCCAGCAGACCTAAAGACAGGGCCTCTGGAAACACCATATATTTT	CASRPKDRASGNTIYF
NA	TRBV7-6	NA	TRBJ2-5	TGTGCCAGCAGCTATATCCCGCAAGAGACCCAGTACTTC	CASSYIPQETQYF
TRBD2	TRBV4-2	many	TRBJ2-3	TGTGCCAGCAGCCAAGCGTTGGAACTAGCGGGGGCAGATACGCAGTATTTT	CASSQALELAGADTQYF
TRBD1	TRBV7-9	few	TRBJ1-4	TGTGCCAGCAGCCCACAGGGGGCGTCTGAAAAACTGTTTTTT	CASSPQGASEKLFF
NA	TRBV6-1	few	TRBJ2-3	TGCGCCAGCAGTGAACGGCGGGATTGGGGGGCAGATACGCAATATTTT	CASSERRDWGADTQYF
TRBD1	TRBV5-1	few	TRBJ2-1	TGCGCCAGCAGCTTGGAGGGACAGTACAATGAGCAGTTCTTC	CASSLEGQYNEQFF
NA	TRBV28	NA	TRBJ2-1	TGTGCCAGCAGTGTGCCCGGGCTAGCCGGGGATGAGCAGTTCTTC	CASSVPGLAGDEQFF
TRBD2	TRBV2	few	TRBJ2-3	TGTGCCAGCAGGCTAGCGGGGCAAAGCACAGATACGCAGTATTTT	CASRLAGQSTDTQYF
TRBD1	TRBV28	few	TRBJ2-7	TGTGCCACCGATTCCGGGACAGGCTTCCTTTACGAGCAGTACTTC	CATDSGTGFLYEQYF
NA	TRBV4-3	few	TRBJ2-7	TGCGCCAGCAGCCAAGTCGAGGGGGGGCCTTGGGAGCAGTACTTC	CASSQVEGGPWEQYF
TRBD2	TRBV11-2	NA	TRBJ2-7	TGTGCCAGCAGCTTAACAGGTGGCGGGAGTGGGCACGAGCAGTACTTC	CASSLTGGGSGHEQYF
TRBD2	TRBV5-1	NA	TRBJ2-1	TGCGCCAGCAGCTTTATGTGGGAGGGAGGGAATGAGCAGTTCTTC	CASSFMWEGGNEQFF
TRBD1	TRBV4-3	NA	TRBJ2-7	TGCGCCAGCAGCCAAGATGGACAGGGCCTATCCTACGAGCAGTACTTC	CASSQDGQGLSYEQYF
NA	TRBV12-3/TRBV12-4	few	TRBJ1-4	TGTGCCAGCAGTCCGACAGAAGCACTGTTTTTT	CASSPTEALFF
TRBD1	TRBV20-1	NA	TRBJ2-5	TGCAGTGCTAGAGAATCCCGGGACAGGGCAGAGACCCAGTACTTC	CSARESRDRAETQYF
NA	TRBV3-1	NA	TRBJ2-5	TGTGCCAGCAGCCTCAGGGTTTCCTACCTAGCGAACGAGACCCAGTACTTC	CASSLRVSYLANETQYF
TRBD1	TRBV29-1	few	TRBJ2-6	TGCAGCGCAGGGACAGGGGAAGCTGGGGCCAACGTCCTGACTTTC	CSAGTGEAGANVLTF
NA	TRBV6-1	NA	TRBJ1-2	TGTGCCAGCAGTGCCCAAGGGGTTGGCTACACCTTC	CASSAQGVGYTF